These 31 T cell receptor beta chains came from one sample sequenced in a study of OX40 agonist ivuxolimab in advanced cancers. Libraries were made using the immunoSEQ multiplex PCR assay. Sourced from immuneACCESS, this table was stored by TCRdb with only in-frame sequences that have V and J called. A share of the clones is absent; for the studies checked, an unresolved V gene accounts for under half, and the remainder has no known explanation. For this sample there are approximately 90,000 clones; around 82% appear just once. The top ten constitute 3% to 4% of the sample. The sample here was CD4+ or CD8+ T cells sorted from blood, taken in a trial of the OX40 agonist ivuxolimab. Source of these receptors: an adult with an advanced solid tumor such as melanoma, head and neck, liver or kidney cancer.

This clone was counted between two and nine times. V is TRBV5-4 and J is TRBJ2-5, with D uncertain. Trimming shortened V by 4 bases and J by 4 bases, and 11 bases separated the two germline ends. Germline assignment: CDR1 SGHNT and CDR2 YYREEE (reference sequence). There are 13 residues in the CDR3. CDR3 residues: CASSRPLGETQYF. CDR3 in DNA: TGTGCCAGCAGCCGACCCCTGGGAGAGACCCAGTACTTC.

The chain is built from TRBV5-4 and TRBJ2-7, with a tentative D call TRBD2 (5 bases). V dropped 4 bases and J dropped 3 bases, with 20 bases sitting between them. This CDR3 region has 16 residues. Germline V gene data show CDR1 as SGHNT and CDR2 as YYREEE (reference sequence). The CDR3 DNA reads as TGTGCCAGCAGCCCCGTGCCCGGGGATGCGGGCTACGAGCAGTACTTC. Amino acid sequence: CASSPVPGDAGYEQYF.

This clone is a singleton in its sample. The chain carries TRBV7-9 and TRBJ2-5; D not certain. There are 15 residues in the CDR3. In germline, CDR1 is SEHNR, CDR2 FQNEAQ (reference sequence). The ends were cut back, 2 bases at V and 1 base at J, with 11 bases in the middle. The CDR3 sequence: CASSLLAVAQETQYF. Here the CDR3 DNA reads TGTGCCAGCAGCTTACTTGCGGTAGCCCAAGAGACCCAGTACTTC.

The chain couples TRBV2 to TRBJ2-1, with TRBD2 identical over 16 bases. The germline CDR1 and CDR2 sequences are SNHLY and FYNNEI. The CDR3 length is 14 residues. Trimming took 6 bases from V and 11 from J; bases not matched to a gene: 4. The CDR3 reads CASRGTSGRAQQFF. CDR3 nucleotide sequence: TGTGCCAGCAGGGGGACTAGCGGGAGGGCCCAGCAGTTCTTC.

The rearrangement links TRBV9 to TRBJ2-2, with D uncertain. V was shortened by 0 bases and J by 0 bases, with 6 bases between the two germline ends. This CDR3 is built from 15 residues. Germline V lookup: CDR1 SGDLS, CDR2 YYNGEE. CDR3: CASSVGPSNTGELFF. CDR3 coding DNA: TGTGCCAGCAGCGTAGGACCTTCGAACACCGGGGAGCTGTTTTTT.

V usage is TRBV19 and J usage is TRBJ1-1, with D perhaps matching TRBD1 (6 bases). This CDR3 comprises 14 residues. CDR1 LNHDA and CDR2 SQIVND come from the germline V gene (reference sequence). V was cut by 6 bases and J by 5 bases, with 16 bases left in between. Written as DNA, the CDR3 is TGTGCCAGTAGCGAGATAGGGGGGAGGACTGAAGCTTTCTTT. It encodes CASSEIGGRTEAFF.

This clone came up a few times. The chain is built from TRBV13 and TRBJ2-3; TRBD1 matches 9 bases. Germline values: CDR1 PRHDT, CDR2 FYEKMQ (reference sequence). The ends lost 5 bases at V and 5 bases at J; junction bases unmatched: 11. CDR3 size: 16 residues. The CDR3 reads CASSPPGTGIEDTQYF. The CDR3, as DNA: TGTGCCAGCAGCCCCCCCGGGACAGGGATTGAAGATACGCAGTATTTT. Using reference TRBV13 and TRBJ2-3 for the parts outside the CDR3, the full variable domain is AAGVIQSPRHLIKEKRETATLKCYPIPRHDTVYWYQQGPGQDPQFLISFYEKMQSDKGSIPDRFSAQQFSDYHSELNMSSLELGDSALYFCASSPPGTGIEDTQYFGPGTRLTVL.

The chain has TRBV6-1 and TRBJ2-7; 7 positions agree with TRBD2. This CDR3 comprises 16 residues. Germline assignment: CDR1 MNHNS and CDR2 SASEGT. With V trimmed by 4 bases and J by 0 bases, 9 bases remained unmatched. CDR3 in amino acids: CASSGWAGTTSYEQYF. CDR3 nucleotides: TGTGCCAGCAGTGGTTGGGCCGGGACTACCTCCTACGAGCAGTACTTC.

CDR3 sequence: CASSQQARTGELFF. CDR3 nucleotide sequence: TGTGCCAGCAGCCAACAAGCTAGGACCGGGGAGCTGTTTTTT. V and J are TRBV14 and TRBJ2-2; no reliable D call. This CDR3 contains 14 residues. Per germline, CDR1 SGHDN and CDR2 FVKESK. V shed 2 bases and J shed 5 bases, with 9 bases lying between them.

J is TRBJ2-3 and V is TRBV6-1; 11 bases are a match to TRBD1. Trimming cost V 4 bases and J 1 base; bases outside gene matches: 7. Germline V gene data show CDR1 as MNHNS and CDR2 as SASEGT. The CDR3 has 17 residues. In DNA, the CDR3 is TGTGCCAGCAGTGTTACTCCGGGACAGGGGGGCACAGATACGCAGTATTTT. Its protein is CASSVTPGQGGTDTQYF.

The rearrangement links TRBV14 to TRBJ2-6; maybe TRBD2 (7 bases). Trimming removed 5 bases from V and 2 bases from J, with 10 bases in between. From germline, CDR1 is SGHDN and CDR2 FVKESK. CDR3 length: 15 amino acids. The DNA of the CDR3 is TGTGCCAGCAGCTTAGGGGGGGCTGGGGCCAACGTCCTGACTTTC. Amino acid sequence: CASSLGGAGANVLTF.

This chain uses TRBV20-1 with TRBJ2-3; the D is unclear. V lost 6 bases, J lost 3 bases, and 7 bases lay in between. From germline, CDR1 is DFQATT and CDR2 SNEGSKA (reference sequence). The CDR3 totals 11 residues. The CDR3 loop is CSAETTDTQYF. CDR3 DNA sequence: TGCAGTGCCGAGACTACAGATACGCAGTATTTT.

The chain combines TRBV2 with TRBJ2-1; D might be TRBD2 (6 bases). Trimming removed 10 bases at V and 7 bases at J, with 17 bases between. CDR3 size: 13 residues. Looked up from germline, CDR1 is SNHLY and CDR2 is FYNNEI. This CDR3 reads CAIPLAANNEQFF. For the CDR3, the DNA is TGTGCCATTCCACTAGCAGCCAATAATGAGCAGTTCTTC.

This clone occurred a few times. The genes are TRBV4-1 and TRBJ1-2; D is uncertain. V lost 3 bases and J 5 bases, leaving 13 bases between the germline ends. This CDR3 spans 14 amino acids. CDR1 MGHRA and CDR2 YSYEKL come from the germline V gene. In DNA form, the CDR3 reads TGCGCCAGCAGCCACGAACGGACTCGATATGGCTACACCTTC. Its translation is CASSHERTRYGYTF.

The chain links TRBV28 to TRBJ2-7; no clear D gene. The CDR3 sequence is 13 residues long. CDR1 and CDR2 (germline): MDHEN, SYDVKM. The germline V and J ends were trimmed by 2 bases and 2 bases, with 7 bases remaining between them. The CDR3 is CASSLPTTYEQYF. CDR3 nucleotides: TGTGCCAGCAGTTTACCAACTACCTACGAGCAGTACTTC. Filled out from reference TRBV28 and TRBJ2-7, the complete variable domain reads DVKVTQSSRYLVKRTGEKVFLECVQDMDHENMFWYRQDPGLGLRLIYFSYDVKMKEKGDIPEGYSVSREKKERFSLILESASTNQTSMYLCASSLPTTYEQYFGPGTRLTVT.

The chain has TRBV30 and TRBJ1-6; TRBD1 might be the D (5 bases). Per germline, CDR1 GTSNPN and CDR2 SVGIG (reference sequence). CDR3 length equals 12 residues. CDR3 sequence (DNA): TGTGGTACGAGCAGGGATCATTCACCCCTCCACTTT. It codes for CGTSRDHSPLHF.

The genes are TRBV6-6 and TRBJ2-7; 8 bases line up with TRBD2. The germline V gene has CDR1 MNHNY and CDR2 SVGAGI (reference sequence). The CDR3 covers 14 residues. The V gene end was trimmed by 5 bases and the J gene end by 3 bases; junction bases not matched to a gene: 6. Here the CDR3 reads CASSPGTRGYEQYF. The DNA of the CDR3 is TGTGCCAGCAGTCCCGGGACTAGAGGCTACGAGCAGTACTTC.

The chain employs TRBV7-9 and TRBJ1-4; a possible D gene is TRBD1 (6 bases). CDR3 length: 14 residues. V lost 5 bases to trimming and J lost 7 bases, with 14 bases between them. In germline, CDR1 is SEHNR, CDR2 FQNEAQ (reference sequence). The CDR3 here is CASSVYRVSEKLFF. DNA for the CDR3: TGTGCCAGCAGCGTATACAGGGTCAGTGAAAAACTGTTTTTT. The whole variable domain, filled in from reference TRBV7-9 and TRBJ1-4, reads DTGVSQNPRHKITKRGQNVTFRCDPISEHNRLYWYRQTLGQGPEFLTYFQNEAQLEKSRLLSDRFSAERPKGSFSTLEIQRTEQGDSAMYLCASSVYRVSEKLFFGSGTQLSVL.

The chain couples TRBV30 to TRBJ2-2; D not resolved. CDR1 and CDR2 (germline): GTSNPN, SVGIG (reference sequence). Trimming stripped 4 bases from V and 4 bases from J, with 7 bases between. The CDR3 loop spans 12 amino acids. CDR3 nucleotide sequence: TGTGCCTGGACTGACCCCACCGGGGAGCTGTTTTTT. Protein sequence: CAWTDPTGELFF.

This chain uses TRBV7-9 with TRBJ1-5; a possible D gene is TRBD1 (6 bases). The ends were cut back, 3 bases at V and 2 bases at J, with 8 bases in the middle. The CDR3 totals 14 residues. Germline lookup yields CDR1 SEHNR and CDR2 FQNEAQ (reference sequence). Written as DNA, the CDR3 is TGTGCCAGCAGCTTGAGGGGGGGCAATCAGCCCCAGCATTTT. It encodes CASSLRGGNQPQHF. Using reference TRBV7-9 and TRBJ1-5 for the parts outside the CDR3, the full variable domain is DTGVSQNPRHKITKRGQNVTFRCDPISEHNRLYWYRQTLGQGPEFLTYFQNEAQLEKSRLLSDRFSAERPKGSFSTLEIQRTEQGDSAMYLCASSLRGGNQPQHFGDGTRLSIL.

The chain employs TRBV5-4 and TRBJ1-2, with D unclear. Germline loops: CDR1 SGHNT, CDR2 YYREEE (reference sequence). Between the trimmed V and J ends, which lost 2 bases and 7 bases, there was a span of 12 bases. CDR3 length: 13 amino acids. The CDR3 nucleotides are TGTGCCAGCAGCTTCGAACTTGACGCTGGCTACACCTTC. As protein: CASSFELDAGYTF.

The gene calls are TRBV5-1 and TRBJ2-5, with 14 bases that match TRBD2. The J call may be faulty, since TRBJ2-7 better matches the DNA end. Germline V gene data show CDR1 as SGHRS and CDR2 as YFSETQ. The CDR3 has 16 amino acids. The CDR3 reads CASSQGLAGVIYEQYF. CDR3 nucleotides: TGCGCCAGCAGCCAGGGACTAGCGGGAGTAATCTACGAGCAGTACTTC.

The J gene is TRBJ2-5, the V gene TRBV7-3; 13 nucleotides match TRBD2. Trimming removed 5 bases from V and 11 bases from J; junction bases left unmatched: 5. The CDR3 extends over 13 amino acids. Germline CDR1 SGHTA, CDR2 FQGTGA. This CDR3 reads CASSILAGGEQYF. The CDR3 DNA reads TGTGCCAGCAGCATACTAGCGGGAGGGGAGCAGTACTTC.

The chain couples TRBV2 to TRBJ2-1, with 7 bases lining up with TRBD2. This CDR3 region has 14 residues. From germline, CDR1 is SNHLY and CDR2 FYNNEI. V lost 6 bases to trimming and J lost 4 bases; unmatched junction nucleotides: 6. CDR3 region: CASRGRAAYNEQFF. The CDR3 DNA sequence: TGTGCCAGCAGAGGGAGGGCGGCGTACAATGAGCAGTTCTTC.

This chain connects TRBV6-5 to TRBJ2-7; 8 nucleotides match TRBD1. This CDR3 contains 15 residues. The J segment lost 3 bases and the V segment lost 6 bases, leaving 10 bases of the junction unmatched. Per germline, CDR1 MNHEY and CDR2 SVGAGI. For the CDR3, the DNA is TGTGCCAGCAGACAGACAGGGGCTAAGGTCTACGAGCAGTACTTC. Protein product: CASRQTGAKVYEQYF.

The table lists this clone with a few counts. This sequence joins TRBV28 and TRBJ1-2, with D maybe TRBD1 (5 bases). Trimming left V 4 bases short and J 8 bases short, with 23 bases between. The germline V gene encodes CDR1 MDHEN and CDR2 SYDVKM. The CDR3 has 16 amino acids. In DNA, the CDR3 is TGTGCCAGCAGTTCTCTTGAGGGGCCGGGCAGCGGGGGCTACACCTTC. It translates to CASSSLEGPGSGGYTF.

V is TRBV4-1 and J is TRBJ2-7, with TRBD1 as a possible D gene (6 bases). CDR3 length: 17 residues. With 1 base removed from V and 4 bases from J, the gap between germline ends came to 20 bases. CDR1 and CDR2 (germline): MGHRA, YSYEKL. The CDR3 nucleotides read TGCGCCAGCAGCCAAGCCTTCGGGACATTCAACCCTTACGAGCAGTACTTC. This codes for CASSQAFGTFNPYEQYF.

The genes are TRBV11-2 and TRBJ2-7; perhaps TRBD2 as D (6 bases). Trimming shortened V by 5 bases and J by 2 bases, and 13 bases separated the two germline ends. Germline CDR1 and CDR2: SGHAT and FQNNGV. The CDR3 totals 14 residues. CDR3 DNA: TGTGCCAGCAGCCCCGGGACTGGCACCTACGAGCAGTACTTC. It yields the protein CASSPGTGTYEQYF.

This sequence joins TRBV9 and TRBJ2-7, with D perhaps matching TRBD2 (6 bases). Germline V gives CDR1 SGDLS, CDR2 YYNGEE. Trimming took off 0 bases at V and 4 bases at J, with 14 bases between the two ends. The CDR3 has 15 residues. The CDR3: CASSVGGGSWYEQYF. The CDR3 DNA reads TGTGCCAGCAGCGTAGGCGGAGGGAGTTGGTACGAGCAGTACTTC.

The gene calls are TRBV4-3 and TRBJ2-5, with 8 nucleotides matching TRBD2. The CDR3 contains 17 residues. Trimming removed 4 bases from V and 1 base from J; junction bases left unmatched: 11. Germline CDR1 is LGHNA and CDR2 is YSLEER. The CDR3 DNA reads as TGCGCCAGCAGCCCAAGTTGGCGGGAGGCGGCCCAAGAGACCCAGTACTTC. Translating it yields CASSPSWREAAQETQYF.

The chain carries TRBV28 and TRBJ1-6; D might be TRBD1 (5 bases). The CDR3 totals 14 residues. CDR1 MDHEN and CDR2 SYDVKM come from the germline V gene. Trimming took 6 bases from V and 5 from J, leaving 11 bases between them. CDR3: CASSPGGNNSPLHF. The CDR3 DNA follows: TGTGCCAGCAGCCCCGGGGGTAATAATTCACCCCTCCACTTT.